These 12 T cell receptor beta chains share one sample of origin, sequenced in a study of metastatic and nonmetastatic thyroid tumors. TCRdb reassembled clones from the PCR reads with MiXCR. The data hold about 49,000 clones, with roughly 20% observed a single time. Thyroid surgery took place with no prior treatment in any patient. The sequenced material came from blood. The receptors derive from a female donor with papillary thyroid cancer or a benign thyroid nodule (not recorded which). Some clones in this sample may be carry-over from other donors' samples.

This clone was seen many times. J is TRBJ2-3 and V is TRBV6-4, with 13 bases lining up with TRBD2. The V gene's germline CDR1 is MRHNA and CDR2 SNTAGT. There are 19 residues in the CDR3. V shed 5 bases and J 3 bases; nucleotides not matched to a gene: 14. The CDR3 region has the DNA TGTGCCAGCAGTAGCAGAGGACTAGCGGGAGATTTTTCGACAGATACGCAGTATTTT. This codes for CASSSRGLAGDFSTDTQYF.

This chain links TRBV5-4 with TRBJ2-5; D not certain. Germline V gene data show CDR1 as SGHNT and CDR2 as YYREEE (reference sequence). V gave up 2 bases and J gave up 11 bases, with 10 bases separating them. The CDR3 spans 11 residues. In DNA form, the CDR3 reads TGTGCCAGCAGCTTTGGCCCCAAACAGTACTTC. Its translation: CASSFGPKQYF.

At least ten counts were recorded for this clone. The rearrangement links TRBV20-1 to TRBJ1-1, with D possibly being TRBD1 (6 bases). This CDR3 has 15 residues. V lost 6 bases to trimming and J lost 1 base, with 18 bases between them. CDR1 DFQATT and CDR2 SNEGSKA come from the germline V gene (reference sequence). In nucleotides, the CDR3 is TGCAGTGCCGGACTCCCGGGACACAGGAACACTGAAGCTTTCTTT. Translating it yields CSAGLPGHRNTEAFF.

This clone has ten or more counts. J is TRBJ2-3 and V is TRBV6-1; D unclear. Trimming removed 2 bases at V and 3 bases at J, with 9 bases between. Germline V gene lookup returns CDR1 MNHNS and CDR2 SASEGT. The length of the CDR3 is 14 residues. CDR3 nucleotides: TGTGCCAGCAGTGAACCAGAACTAACAGATACGCAGTATTTT. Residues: CASSEPELTDTQYF.

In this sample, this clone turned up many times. CDR3 coding DNA: TGTGCCAGCAGTCCAGGACAGGGTGGGAACACTGAAGCTTTCTTT. Its protein is CASSPGQGGNTEAFF. The chain has TRBV6-2 or TRBV6-3 and TRBJ1-1, with 8 bases that match TRBD1. The V gene end was trimmed by 5 bases and the J gene end by 1 base; junction bases not matched to a gene: 6. Germline V lookup: CDR1 MNHEY, CDR2 SVGEGT. The CDR3 is 15 residues long.

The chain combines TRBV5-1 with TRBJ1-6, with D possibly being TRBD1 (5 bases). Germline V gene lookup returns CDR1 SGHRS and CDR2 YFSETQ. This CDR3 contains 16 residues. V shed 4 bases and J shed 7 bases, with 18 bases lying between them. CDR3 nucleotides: TGCGCCAGCAGCCCGGGACCGAGAACCTCCAATTCACCCCTCCACTTT. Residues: CASSPGPRTSNSPLHF.

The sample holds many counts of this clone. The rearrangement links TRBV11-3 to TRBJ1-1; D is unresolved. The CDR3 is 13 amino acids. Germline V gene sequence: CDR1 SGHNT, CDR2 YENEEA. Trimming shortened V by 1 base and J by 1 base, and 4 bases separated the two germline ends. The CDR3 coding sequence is TGTGCCAGCAGCTTAGGGCAGAACACTGAAGCTTTCTTT. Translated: CASSLGQNTEAFF.

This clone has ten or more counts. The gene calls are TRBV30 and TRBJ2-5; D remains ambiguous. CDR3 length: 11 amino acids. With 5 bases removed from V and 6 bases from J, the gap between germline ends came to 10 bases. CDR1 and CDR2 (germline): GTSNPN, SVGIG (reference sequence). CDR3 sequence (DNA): TGTGCCTGGGCAGGTCAAAAGACCCAGTACTTC. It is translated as CAWAGQKTQYF.

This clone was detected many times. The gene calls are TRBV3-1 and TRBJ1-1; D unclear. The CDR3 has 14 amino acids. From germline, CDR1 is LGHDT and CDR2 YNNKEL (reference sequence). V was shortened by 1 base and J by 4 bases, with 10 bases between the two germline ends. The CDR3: CASSQGIRSTEAFF. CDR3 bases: TGTGCCAGCAGCCAAGGGATAAGGTCCACTGAAGCTTTCTTT.

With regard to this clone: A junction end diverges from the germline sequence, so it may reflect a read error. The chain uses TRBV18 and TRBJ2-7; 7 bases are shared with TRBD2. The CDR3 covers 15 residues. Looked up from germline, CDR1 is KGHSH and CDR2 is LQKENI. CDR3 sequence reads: CPCSLSSGPSYVQYF. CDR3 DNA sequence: TGTCCCTGCTCACTCTCTAGCGGCCCATCCTACGTGCAGTACTTC.

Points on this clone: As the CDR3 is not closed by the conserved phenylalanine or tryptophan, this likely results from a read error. The CDR3 loop is CATCTPIDNQTQHI. The CDR3 DNA reads TGTGCCACCTGCACACCCATAGACAATCAGACCCAGCATATT. The chain couples TRBV10-3 to TRBJ1-5; D gene ambiguous. CDR1 is ENHRY and CDR2 is SYGVKD in the germline V gene. The CDR3 is 14 amino acids.

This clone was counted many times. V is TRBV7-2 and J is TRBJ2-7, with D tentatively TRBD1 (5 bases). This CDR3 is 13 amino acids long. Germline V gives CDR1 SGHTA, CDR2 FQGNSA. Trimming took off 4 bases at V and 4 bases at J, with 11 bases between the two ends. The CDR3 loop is CASSSTRVYEQYF. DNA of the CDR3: TGTGCCAGCAGCTCAACCAGGGTATACGAGCAGTACTTC.